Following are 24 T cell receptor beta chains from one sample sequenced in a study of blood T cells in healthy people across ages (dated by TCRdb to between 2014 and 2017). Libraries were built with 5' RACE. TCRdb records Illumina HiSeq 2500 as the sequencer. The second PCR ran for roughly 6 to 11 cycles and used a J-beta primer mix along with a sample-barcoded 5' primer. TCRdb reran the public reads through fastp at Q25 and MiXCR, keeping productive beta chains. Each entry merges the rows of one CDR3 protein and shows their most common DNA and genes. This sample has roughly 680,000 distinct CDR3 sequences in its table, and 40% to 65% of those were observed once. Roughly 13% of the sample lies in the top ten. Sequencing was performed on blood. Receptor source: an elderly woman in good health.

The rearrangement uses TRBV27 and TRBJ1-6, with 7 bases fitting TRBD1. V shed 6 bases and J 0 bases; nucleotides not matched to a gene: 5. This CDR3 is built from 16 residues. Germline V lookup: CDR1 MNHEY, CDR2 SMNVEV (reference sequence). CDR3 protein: CASSIGGSSYNSPLHF. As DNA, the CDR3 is TGTGCCAGCAGCATAGGGGGCAGCTCCTATAATTCACCCCTCCACTTT.

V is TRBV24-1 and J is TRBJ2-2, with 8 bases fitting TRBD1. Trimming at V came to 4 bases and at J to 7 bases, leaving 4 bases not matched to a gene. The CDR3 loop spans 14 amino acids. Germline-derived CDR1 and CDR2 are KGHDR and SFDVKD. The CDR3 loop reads CATSEDRDHGELFF. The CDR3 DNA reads TGTGCCACCAGTGAGGACAGGGATCACGGGGAGCTGTTTTTT.

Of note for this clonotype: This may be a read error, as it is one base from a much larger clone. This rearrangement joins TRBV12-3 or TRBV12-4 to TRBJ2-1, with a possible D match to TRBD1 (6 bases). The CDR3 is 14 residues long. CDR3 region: CGSSWTVLLNEQFF. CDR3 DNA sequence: TGTGGCAGCAGCTGGACAGTACTACTCAATGAGCAGTTCTTC.

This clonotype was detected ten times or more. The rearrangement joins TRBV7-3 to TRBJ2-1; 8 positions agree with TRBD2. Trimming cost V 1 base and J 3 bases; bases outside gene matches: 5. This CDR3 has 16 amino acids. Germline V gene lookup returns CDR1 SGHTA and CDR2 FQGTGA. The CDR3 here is CASSLNQRGHYNEQFF. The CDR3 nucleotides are TGTGCCAGCAGCTTAAATCAGCGGGGGCACTACAATGAGCAGTTCTTC.

CDR3 in amino acids: CSLRGGTDYGYTF. The CDR3 coding sequence is TGCAGCCTGAGGGGGGGGACGGACTATGGCTACACCTTC. The chain links TRBV29-1 to TRBJ1-2; D possibly corresponds to TRBD1 (6 bases). There are 13 residues in the CDR3. The germline gives CDR1 SQVTM, CDR2 ANQGSEA. Trimming shortened V by 8 bases and J by 3 bases, and 16 bases separated the two germline ends.

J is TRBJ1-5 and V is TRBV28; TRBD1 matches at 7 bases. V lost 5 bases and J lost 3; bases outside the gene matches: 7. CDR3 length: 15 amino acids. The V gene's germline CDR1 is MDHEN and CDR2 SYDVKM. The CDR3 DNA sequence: TGTGCCAGCAGTCCCCGGGACAGCTACAATCAGCCCCAGCATTTT. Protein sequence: CASSPRDSYNQPQHF.

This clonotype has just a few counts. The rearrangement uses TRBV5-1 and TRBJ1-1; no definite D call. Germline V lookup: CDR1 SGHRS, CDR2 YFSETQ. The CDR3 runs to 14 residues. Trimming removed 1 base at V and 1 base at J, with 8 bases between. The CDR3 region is CASSLFDGNTEAFF. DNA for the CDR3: TGCGCCAGCAGCTTGTTTGACGGGAACACTGAAGCTTTCTTT.

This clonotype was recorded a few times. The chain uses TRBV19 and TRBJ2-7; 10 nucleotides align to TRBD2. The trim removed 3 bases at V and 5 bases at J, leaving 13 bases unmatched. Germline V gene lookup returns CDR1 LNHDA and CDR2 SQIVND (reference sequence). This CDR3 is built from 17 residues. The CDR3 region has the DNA TGTGCCAGTAGTATTGGGGCTAGCGGGAGCACTTGGAACGAGCAGTACTTC. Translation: CASSIGASGSTWNEQYF.

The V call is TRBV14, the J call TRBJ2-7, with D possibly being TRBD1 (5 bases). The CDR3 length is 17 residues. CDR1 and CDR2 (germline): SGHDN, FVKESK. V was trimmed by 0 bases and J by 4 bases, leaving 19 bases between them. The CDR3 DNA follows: TGTGCCAGCAGCCAAGATCTAAGTCCAGGGTACCCATACGAGCAGTACTTC. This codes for CASSQDLSPGYPYEQYF.

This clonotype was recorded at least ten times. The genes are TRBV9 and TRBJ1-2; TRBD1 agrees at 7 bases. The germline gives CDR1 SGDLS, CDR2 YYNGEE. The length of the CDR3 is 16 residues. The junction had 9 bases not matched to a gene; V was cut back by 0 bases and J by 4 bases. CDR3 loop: CASSVVGGGASYGYTF. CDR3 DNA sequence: TGTGCCAGCAGCGTAGTAGGAGGGGGCGCTAGCTATGGCTACACCTTC.

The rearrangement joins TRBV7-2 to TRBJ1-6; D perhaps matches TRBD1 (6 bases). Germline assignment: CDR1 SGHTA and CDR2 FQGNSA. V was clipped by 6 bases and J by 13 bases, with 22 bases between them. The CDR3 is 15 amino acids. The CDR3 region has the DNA TGTGCCAGCAGGTCAAGGGGGGAGGCTACAAGGCCCCTCCACTTT. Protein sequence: CASRSRGEATRPLHF.

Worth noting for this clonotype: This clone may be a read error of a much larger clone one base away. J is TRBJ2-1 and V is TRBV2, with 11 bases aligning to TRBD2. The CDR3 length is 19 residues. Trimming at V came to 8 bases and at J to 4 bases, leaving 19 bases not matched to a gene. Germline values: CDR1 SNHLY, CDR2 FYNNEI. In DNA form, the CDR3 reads TGTGCCAGCTGCCCCGCGGGGCTAGCGGGAGGATGGGGTTACAATGAGCAGTTCTTC. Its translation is CASCPAGLAGGWGYNEQFF.

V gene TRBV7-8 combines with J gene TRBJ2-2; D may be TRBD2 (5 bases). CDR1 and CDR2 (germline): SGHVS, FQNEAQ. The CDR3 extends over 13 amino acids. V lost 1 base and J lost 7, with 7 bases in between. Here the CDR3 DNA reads TGTGCCAGCAGCTTAGGCGCGGGCGGGGAGCTGTTTTTT. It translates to CASSLGAGGELFF.

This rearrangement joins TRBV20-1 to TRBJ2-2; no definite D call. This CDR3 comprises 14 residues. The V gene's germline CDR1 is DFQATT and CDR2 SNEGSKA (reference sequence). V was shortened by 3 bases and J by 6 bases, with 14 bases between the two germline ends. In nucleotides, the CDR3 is TGCAGTGCTAGTTATCAGGCGGACGCCGGGGAGCTGTTTTTT. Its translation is CSASYQADAGELFF.

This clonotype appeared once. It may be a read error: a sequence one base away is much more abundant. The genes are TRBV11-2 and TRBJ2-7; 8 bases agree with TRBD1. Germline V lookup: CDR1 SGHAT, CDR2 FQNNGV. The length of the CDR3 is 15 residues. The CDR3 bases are TGTGTCAGCAGCTGGTCCGGGACAGGACCTTACGAGCAGTACTTC. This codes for CVSSWSGTGPYEQYF.

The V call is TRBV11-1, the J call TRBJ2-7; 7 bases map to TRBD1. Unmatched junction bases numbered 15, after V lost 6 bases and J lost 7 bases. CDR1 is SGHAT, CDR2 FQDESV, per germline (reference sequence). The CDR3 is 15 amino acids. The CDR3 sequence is CASRRDRAKNNEQYF. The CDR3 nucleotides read TGTGCCAGCAGAAGGGACAGAGCCAAAAACAATGAGCAGTACTTC.

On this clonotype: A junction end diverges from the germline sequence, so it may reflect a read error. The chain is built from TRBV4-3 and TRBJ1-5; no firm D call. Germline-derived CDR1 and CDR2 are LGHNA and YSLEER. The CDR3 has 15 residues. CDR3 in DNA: TGCGCCAGCAGCCAAGAAGTGACGCAGAATCGGCCCCAGCATTTT. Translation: CASSQEVTQNRPQHF.

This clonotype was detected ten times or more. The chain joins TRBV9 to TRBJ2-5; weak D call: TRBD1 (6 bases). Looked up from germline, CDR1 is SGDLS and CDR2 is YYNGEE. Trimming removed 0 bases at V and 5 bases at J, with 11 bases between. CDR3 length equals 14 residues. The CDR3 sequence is CASSVGGHEETQYF. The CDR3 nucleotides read TGTGCCAGCAGCGTAGGGGGACATGAGGAGACCCAGTACTTC.

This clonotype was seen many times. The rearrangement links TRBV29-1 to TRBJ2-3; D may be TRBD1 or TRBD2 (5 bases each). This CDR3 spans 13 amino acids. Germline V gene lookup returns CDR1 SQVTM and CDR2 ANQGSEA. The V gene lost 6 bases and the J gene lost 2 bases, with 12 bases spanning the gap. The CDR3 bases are TGCAGCGTGGCCGGGACGGACACAGATACGCAGTATTTT. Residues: CSVAGTDTDTQYF.

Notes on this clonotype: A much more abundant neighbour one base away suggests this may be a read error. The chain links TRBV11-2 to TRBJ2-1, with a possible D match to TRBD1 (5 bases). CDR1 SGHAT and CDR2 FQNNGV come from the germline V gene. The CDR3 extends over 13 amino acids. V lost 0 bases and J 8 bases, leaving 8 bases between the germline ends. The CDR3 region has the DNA TGTGCCAGCAGCTTAGAAAGGGGATATGAGCAGTTCTTC. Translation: CASSLERGYEQFF.

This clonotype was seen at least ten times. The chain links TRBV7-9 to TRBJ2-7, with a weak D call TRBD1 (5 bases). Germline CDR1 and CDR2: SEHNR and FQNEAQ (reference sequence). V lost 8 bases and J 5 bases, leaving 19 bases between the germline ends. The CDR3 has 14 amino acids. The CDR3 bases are TGTGCCAGCCGCGTTTCGGCAGGGAAGGACGAGCAGTACTTC. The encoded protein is CASRVSAGKDEQYF.

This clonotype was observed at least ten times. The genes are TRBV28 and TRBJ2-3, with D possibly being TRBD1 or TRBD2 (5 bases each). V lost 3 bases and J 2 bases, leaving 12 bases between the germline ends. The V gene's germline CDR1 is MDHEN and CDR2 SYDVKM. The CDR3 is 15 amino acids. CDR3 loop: CASSFWGSPTDTQYF. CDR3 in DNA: TGTGCCAGCAGTTTTTGGGGGAGTCCCACAGATACGCAGTATTTT.

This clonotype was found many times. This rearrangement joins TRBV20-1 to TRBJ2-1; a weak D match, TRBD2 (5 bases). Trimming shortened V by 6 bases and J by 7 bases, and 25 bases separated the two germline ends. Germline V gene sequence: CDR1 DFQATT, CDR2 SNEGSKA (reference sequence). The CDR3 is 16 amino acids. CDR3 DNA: TGCAGTGCCGCACATCCTCTTCGGGTCCCGGGGAATGAGCAGTTCTTC. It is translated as CSAAHPLRVPGNEQFF.

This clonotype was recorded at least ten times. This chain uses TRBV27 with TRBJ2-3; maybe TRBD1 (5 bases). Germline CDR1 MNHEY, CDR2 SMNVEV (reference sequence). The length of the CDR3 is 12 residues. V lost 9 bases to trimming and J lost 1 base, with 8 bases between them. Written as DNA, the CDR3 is TGTGCCAGTGGGGCCCGCACAGATACGCAGTATTTT. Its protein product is CASGARTDTQYF.